Presented here are 32 T cell receptor beta chains from one specimen sequenced in a study of shared clonotypes between healthy human individuals. Using immunoSEQ multiplex PCR, the repertoire was profiled, and TCRdb retains in-frame clones only, with some absent. The sample includes more than 2,000,000 clones, roughly 92% seen only once; the top ten take roughly 0.14%. Material: naive CD4+ T cells sorted from blood. As for subset: CD45RA+ positively selected. All receptors derive from a man aged 18 to 30 in good health.

The chain employs TRBV6-1 and TRBJ2-1; TRBD2 agrees at 7 bases. V shed 2 bases, J shed 2 bases, and the junction held 3 bases outside the gene matches. Looked up from germline, CDR1 is MNHNS and CDR2 is SASEGT. The CDR3 runs to 15 residues. The CDR3 bases are TGTGCCAGCAGTGAAAGGGAGGGCCCCTACAATGAGCAGTTCTTC. Residues: CASSEREGPYNEQFF.

There are a few counts of this clone. J is TRBJ1-1 and V is TRBV19; no definite D call. The CDR3 covers 14 residues. Germline V lookup: CDR1 LNHDA, CDR2 SQIVND (reference sequence). Trimming removed 0 bases at V and 1 base at J, with 6 bases between. CDR3 nucleotides: TGTGCCAGTAGTATAGATGCGGGGAACACTGAAGCTTTCTTT. Protein: CASSIDAGNTEAFF.

DNA for the CDR3: TGTGCCAGCAACCAGAGCGGGGAGATGGAGGAGACCCAGTACTTC. Protein sequence: CASNQSGEMEETQYF. The chain employs TRBV6-6 and TRBJ2-5, with 7 bases matching TRBD2. This CDR3 is 15 amino acids long. J gave up 5 bases and V 7 bases, and 13 bases lay outside the gene matches. In germline, CDR1 is MNHNY, CDR2 SVGAGI (reference sequence).

V gene TRBV5-4 combines with J gene TRBJ2-3, with 14 bases lining up with TRBD2. This CDR3 is built from 16 residues. V shed 4 bases, J shed 5 bases, and the junction held 6 bases outside the gene matches. Germline values: CDR1 SGHNT, CDR2 YYREEE (reference sequence). Here the CDR3 reads CASSGGLAGALDTQYF. CDR3 nucleotide sequence: TGTGCCAGCAGCGGGGGACTAGCGGGAGCTCTAGATACGCAGTATTTT.

The chain employs TRBV28 and TRBJ1-5; 8 bases align to TRBD1. CDR3 length: 13 residues. CDR1 and CDR2 (germline): MDHEN, SYDVKM. Trimming cost V 4 bases and J 4 bases; bases outside gene matches: 0. This CDR3 reads CASSYRGNQPQHF. CDR3 sequence (DNA): TGTGCCAGCAGTTACAGGGGGAATCAGCCCCAGCATTTT. Full variable domain (rest looked up from reference TRBV28 and TRBJ1-5): DVKVTQSSRYLVKRTGEKVFLECVQDMDHENMFWYRQDPGLGLRLIYFSYDVKMKEKGDIPEGYSVSREKKERFSLILESASTNQTSMYLCASSYRGNQPQHFGDGTRLSIL.

This clone was seen more than once but under ten times. This rearrangement joins TRBV6-5 to TRBJ1-1; D unclear. Trimming removed 2 bases at V and 3 bases at J, with 7 bases between. The CDR3 sequence is 13 residues long. The germline gives CDR1 MNHEY, CDR2 SVGAGI. CDR3 residues: CASSYTDYTEAFF. The CDR3 DNA follows: TGTGCCAGCAGTTACACAGACTACACTGAAGCTTTCTTT.

This chain uses TRBV12-5 with TRBJ2-2; D not certain. The CDR3 is made up of 13 amino acids. V gave up 9 bases and J gave up 7 bases, with 15 bases separating them. From germline, CDR1 is LGHNT and CDR2 FRNRAP. The CDR3 region has the DNA TGTGCTAGACCCTACATATGGTTCGGGGAGCTGTTTTTT. Encoded protein: CARPYIWFGELFF.

J is TRBJ2-4 and V is TRBV28; perhaps TRBD1 as D (5 bases). The ends were cut back, 3 bases at V and 5 bases at J, with 11 bases in the middle. This CDR3 comprises 14 residues. Germline V gives CDR1 MDHEN, CDR2 SYDVKM. The CDR3 DNA reads TGTGCCAGCAGTTTGGGGCAGGATCAAAACATTCAGTACTTC. Protein product: CASSLGQDQNIQYF.

CDR3 nucleotides: TGTGCCAGCAAAGGGTTAGCGTGGAGCTCCTACAATGAGCAGTTCTTC. This translates into CASKGLAWSSYNEQFF. The chain recombines TRBV2 with TRBJ2-1, with D possibly TRBD2 on 5 matching bases. The CDR3 length is 16 residues. Germline-derived CDR1 and CDR2 are SNHLY and FYNNEI. Trimming removed 7 bases from V and 0 bases from J, with 16 bases in between.

This clone was counted once. This chain joins TRBV19 and TRBJ2-1; tentative D call: TRBD2 (5 bases). Trimming took 5 bases from V and 8 from J, leaving 7 bases between them. Per germline, CDR1 LNHDA and CDR2 SQIVND (reference sequence). The CDR3 totals 11 residues. The CDR3 protein is CASSSGDEQFF. In nucleotides, the CDR3 is TGTGCCAGTAGTTCCGGGGATGAGCAGTTCTTC.

This chain joins TRBV27 and TRBJ2-7; D is perhaps TRBD1 or TRBD2 (5 bases each). CDR3 size: 16 residues. V gave up 6 bases and J gave up 3 bases, with 21 bases separating them. The germline gives CDR1 MNHEY, CDR2 SMNVEV (reference sequence). CDR3 DNA sequence: TGTGCCAGCAGCCCGACCGGGGCCAAAATAGACTACGAGCAGTACTTC. Encoded protein: CASSPTGAKIDYEQYF.

The CDR3 region has the DNA TGTGCCAGCAGTTCTAGCGGGGGGGCCAGGGCGAACACCGGGGAGCTGTTTTTT. Amino acid sequence: CASSSSGGARANTGELFF. V and J are TRBV28 and TRBJ2-2, with 12 bases that match TRBD2. J gave up 0 bases and V 4 bases, and 6 bases lay outside the gene matches. The CDR3 is 18 amino acids. The germline V gene encodes CDR1 MDHEN and CDR2 SYDVKM. Variable domain in full (rest from reference TRBV28 and TRBJ2-2): DVKVTQSSRYLVKRTGEKVFLECVQDMDHENMFWYRQDPGLGLRLIYFSYDVKMKEKGDIPEGYSVSREKKERFSLILESASTNQTSMYLCASSSSGGARANTGELFFGEGSRLTVL.

The chain joins TRBV10-3 to TRBJ2-5; either TRBD1 or TRBD2 may supply D (5 bases each). Germline assignment: CDR1 ENHRY and CDR2 SYGVKD. Trimming pared 6 bases from V and 1 base from J, leaving 12 bases between. The CDR3 sequence is 14 residues long. CDR3 nucleotides: TGTGCCATCAGAGGGGAGCGGTTCCAAGAGACCCAGTACTTC. Translated: CAIRGERFQETQYF.

The genes are TRBV5-8 and TRBJ2-1, with unresolved D. This CDR3 spans 11 amino acids. Per germline, CDR1 SGHTS and CDR2 YDEGEE. V lost 0 bases and J 14 bases, leaving 9 bases between the germline ends. The CDR3 loop is CASSLVAVKFF. Written as DNA, the CDR3 is TGTGCCAGCAGCTTGGTAGCAGTTAAGTTCTTC.

This sequence joins TRBV11-3 and TRBJ1-1; D gene uncertain. This CDR3 region has 16 residues. CDR1 is SGHNT, CDR2 YENEEA, per germline. Trimming took off 1 base at V and 3 bases at J, with 15 bases between the two ends. The CDR3 sequence: CASSLVPGVGYTEAFF. CDR3 DNA sequence: TGTGCCAGCAGCTTAGTCCCGGGAGTGGGGTACACTGAAGCTTTCTTT.

The chain employs TRBV7-2 and TRBJ2-2, with a tentative D call TRBD2 (5 bases). Germline V gene data show CDR1 as SGHTA and CDR2 as FQGNSA. The V and J ends lost 1 base and 0 bases respectively, with 9 bases between them. The CDR3 loop spans 16 amino acids. This CDR3 is CASSLVANSNTGELFF. The CDR3 DNA follows: TGTGCCAGCAGCTTAGTAGCGAACTCGAACACCGGGGAGCTGTTTTTT.

A remark on this clone: One end of the junction does not line up with germline, which may come from a read error. The chain has TRBV7-7 and TRBJ2-1; the D gene could be TRBD1 or TRBD2 (6 bases each). The germline CDR1 and CDR2 sequences are SSHAT and FNYEAQ (reference sequence). The length of the CDR3 is 16 residues. The DNA of the CDR3 is TGTGCTAGCAGCTTAGAGGGGGGAAGCTCCTACAATGAGCAGTTCTTC. Amino acid sequence: CASSLEGGSSYNEQFF.

This sequence joins TRBV10-3 and TRBJ1-1; D uncertain. This CDR3 has 15 residues. Trimming cost V 0 bases and J 1 base, with 9 bases left between them. Germline lookup yields CDR1 ENHRY and CDR2 SYGVKD. The CDR3 loop is CAISESGRSNTEAFF. The CDR3 nucleotides read TGTGCCATCAGTGAGTCTGGCAGGTCGAACACTGAAGCTTTCTTT.

The chain carries TRBV9 and TRBJ1-6; 9 bases line up with TRBD1. Germline lookup yields CDR1 SGDLS and CDR2 YYNGEE. The CDR3 is 15 residues long. The V segment lost 4 bases and the J segment 5 bases; nucleotides outside the gene matches: 4. The CDR3 loop reads CASSPGTGNNSPLHF. CDR3 sequence (DNA): TGTGCCAGCAGCCCAGGGACAGGGAATAATTCACCCCTCCACTTT.

The chain joins TRBV6-6 to TRBJ2-7; 9 nucleotides line up with TRBD1. J was trimmed by 1 base and V by 5 bases; bases with no gene match: 6. The CDR3 sequence is 15 residues long. Germline V lookup: CDR1 MNHNY, CDR2 SVGAGI (reference sequence). Here the CDR3 reads CASSPRDRDSYEQYF. CDR3 bases: TGTGCCAGCAGTCCCCGGGACAGGGATTCCTACGAGCAGTACTTC.

The V gene is TRBV9, the J gene TRBJ2-5; tentative D call: TRBD1 (6 bases). Germline lookup yields CDR1 SGDLS and CDR2 YYNGEE. The CDR3 runs to 16 residues. V lost 0 bases and J 5 bases, leaving 17 bases between the germline ends. The CDR3 loop reads CASSVDGRGKGETQYF. CDR3 nucleotides: TGTGCCAGCAGCGTAGATGGCAGGGGTAAAGGGGAGACCCAGTACTTC.

The J gene is TRBJ1-2, the V gene TRBV18; 7 nucleotides align to TRBD1. The germline CDR1 and CDR2 sequences are KGHSH and LQKENI. The CDR3 loop spans 15 amino acids. The junction had 7 bases not matched to a gene; V was cut back by 2 bases and J by 4 bases. This CDR3 reads CASSPTRDSFYGYTF. CDR3 nucleotides: TGTGCCAGCTCACCAACCCGGGACAGCTTCTATGGCTACACCTTC.

The chain combines TRBV4-1 with TRBJ2-1; TRBD2 aligns across 13 bases. The V gene end was trimmed by 2 bases and the J gene end by 7 bases; junction bases not matched to a gene: 5. The CDR3 covers 16 residues. Germline V gives CDR1 MGHRA, CDR2 YSYEKL. This CDR3 is CASSQRLAGGTNEQFF. The CDR3 nucleotides read TGCGCCAGCAGCCAACGACTAGCGGGGGGTACAAATGAGCAGTTCTTC.

This chain links TRBV5-5 with TRBJ1-3; the D gene is possibly TRBD1 (6 bases). Germline V gene lookup returns CDR1 SGHKS and CDR2 YYEKEE (reference sequence). The CDR3 runs to 15 residues. V was cut by 0 bases and J by 8 bases, with 15 bases left in between. The DNA of the CDR3 is TGTGCCAGCAGCTTGGATCAGGGGTCGTCCTACACCATATATTTT. It specifies CASSLDQGSSYTIYF.

In this sample, this clone turned up once. The chain links TRBV7-6 to TRBJ2-7; tentative D call: TRBD2 (5 bases). This CDR3 has 12 amino acids. The germline V gene has CDR1 SGHVS and CDR2 FNYEAQ. V was shortened by 5 bases and J by 4 bases, with 9 bases between the two germline ends. The CDR3 nucleotides are TGTGCCAGCAGCGGCTCGGGGTACGAGCAGTACTTC. Translating it yields CASSGSGYEQYF.

Worth noting for this clone: The sample carries other DNA sequences with the same CDR3. The V gene is TRBV4-1, the J gene TRBJ2-6; D gene unclear. This CDR3 has 15 residues. V was shortened by 0 bases and J by 1 base, with 4 bases between the two germline ends. Germline loops: CDR1 MGHRA, CDR2 YSYEKL. The CDR3 DNA is TGCGCCAGCAGCCAAGAGGGATCTGGGGCCAACGTCCTGACTTTC. It codes for CASSQEGSGANVLTF.

V gene TRBV19 combines with J gene TRBJ2-4; weak D call: TRBD2 (6 bases). Germline-derived CDR1 and CDR2 are LNHDA and SQIVND (reference sequence). The CDR3 is made up of 16 amino acids. V shed 4 bases and J shed 6 bases, with 19 bases lying between them. CDR3 residues: CASSKIVGRGTNIQYF. CDR3 sequence (DNA): TGTGCCAGTAGTAAAATAGTAGGCCGGGGGACAAACATTCAGTACTTC.

V usage is TRBV4-3 and J usage is TRBJ1-5, with no clear D. CDR3 size: 15 residues. Germline loops: CDR1 LGHNA, CDR2 YSLEER. The V and J ends lost 0 bases and 2 bases respectively, with 8 bases between them. The CDR3 DNA is TGCGCCAGCAGCCAAGAGCCGGGCGGCAATCAGCCCCAGCATTTT. Translation gives CASSQEPGGNQPQHF.

The V gene is TRBV6-1, the J gene TRBJ1-3; 8 nucleotides match TRBD1. Per the germline V gene, CDR1 is MNHNS and CDR2 is SASEGT. Trimming removed 3 bases from V and 6 bases from J; junction bases left unmatched: 1. The CDR3 is 13 residues long. CDR3 bases: TGTGCCAGCAGTGAGACAGGGGAAAACACCATATATTTT. Its translation is CASSETGENTIYF.

CDR3 nucleotide sequence: TGTGCCAGCAGCTTCGTGGGGCTACCCGGGGAGCTGTTTTTT. Its protein is CASSFVGLPGELFF. The chain employs TRBV5-5 and TRBJ2-2; D is possibly TRBD1 (5 bases). Trimming removed 2 bases from V and 6 bases from J, with 11 bases in between. The CDR3 extends over 14 amino acids. The germline CDR1 and CDR2 sequences are SGHKS and YYEKEE (reference sequence). The variable domain in full, with the rest retrieved from reference TRBV5-5 and TRBJ2-2, is DAGVTQSPTHLIKTRGQQVTLRCSPISGHKSVSWYQQVLGQGPQFIFQYYEKEERGRGNFPDRFSARQFPNYSSELNVNALLLGDSALYLCASSFVGLPGELFFGEGSRLTVL.

The chain carries TRBV15 and TRBJ2-7, with TRBD2 matching 8 bases. V shed 5 bases and J 0 bases; nucleotides not matched to a gene: 6. CDR3 size: 15 residues. Germline lookup yields CDR1 LNHNV and CDR2 YYDKDF (reference sequence). The CDR3 nucleotides read TGTGCCACCAGCCACCCGGGGGGGAACTCCTACGAGCAGTACTTC. It is translated as CATSHPGGNSYEQYF.

The chain couples TRBV18 to TRBJ2-1; TRBD2 matches at 15 bases. The CDR3 has 20 residues. Per the germline V gene, CDR1 is KGHSH and CDR2 is LQKENI. V trimming: 1 base; J trimming: 0 bases; junction bases outside the gene matches: 7. CDR3 nucleotide sequence: TGTGCCAGCTCACCACGTGGGACTAGCGGGGGGAAAAGCTCCTACAATGAGCAGTTCTTC. This sequence encodes CASSPRGTSGGKSSYNEQFF.